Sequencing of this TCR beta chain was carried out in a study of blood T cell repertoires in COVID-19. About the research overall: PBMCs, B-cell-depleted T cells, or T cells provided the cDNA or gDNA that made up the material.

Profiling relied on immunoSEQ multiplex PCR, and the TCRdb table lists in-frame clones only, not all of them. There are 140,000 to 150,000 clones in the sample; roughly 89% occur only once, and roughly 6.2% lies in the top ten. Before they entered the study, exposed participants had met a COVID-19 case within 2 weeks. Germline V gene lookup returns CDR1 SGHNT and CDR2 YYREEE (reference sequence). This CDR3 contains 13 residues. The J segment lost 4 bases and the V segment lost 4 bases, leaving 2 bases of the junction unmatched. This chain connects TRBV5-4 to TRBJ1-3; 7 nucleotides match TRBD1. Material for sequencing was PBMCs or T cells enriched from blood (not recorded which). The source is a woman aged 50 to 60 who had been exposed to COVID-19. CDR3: CASSQGQGNTIYF. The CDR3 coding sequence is TGTGCCAGCAGCCAGGGACAGGGAAACACCATATATTTT.